The present T cell receptor (beta chain) was sequenced within a study of cytomegalovirus exposure and HLA in healthy donors. The germline V gene encodes CDR1 MNHEY and CDR2 SMNVEV (reference sequence). The V and J ends lost 8 bases and 6 bases, in that order; junction bases with no gene match: 10. The CDR3 runs 13 residues. This clone was counted only a few times. Its antigen is currently unknown. 13 Jbeta primers and 60 Vbeta primers were used for the PCR. Clones were read by immunoSEQ multiplex PCR, and TCRdb kept only the in-frame ones, dropping some. The sample lists some 71,000 clones; 76% were seen once. Study results and caveats: Most subjects' HLA-A and HLA-B alleles were reportedly predicted from TCR beta sequences. Exclusion applied to some V segments, including TRBV6-2 and TRBV6-3, as they were indistinguishable. What was likely a sequencing artifact was a cluster of highly shared sequence variants. Several top significant clusters appeared, in a later analysis, to be linked to common viral pathogens.

The chain combines TRBV27 with TRBJ2-7, with 7 bases lining up with TRBD1. The receptor was derived from a man in his late teens or twenties in good health and CMV-seronegative. Material: PBMCs. CDR3 in DNA: TGTGCCAGCGAGGGGAAGACAGGGTGCGAGCAGTACGTC. Amino acid sequence: CASEGKTGCEQYV.